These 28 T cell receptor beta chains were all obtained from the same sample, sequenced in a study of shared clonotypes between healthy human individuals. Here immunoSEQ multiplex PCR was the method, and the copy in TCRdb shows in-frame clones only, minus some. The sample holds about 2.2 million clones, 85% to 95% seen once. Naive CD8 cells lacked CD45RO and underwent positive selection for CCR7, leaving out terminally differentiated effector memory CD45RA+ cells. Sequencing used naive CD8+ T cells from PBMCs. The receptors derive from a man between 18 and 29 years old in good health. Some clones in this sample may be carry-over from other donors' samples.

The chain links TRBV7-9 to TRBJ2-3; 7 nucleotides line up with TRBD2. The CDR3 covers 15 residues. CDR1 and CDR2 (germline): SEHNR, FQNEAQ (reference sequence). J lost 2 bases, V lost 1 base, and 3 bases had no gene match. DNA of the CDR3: TGTGCCAGCAGCTTAGGGGGGACTATCACAGATACGCAGTATTTT. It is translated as CASSLGGTITDTQYF.

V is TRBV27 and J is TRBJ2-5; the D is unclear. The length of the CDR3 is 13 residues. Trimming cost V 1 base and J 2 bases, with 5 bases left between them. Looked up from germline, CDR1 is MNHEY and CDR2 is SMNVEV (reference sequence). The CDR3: CASSLYRQETQYF. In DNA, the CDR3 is TGTGCCAGCAGTTTATATCGGCAAGAGACCCAGTACTTC.

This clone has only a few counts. The CDR3 sequence: CAISPLQGNTEAFF. In nucleotides, the CDR3 is TGTGCCATCAGTCCACTTCAGGGGAACACTGAAGCTTTCTTT. V gene TRBV10-3 combines with J gene TRBJ1-1; weak D call: TRBD1 (5 bases). Germline assignment: CDR1 ENHRY and CDR2 SYGVKD. This CDR3 has 14 residues. The V gene lost 5 bases and the J gene lost 1 base, with 11 bases spanning the gap.

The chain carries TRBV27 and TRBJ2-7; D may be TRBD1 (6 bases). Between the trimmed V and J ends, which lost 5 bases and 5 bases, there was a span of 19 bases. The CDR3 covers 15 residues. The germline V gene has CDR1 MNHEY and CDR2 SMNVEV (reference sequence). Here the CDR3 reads CASSPILTGFDEQYF. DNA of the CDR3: TGTGCCAGCAGTCCAATCCTTACAGGGTTCGACGAGCAGTACTTC.

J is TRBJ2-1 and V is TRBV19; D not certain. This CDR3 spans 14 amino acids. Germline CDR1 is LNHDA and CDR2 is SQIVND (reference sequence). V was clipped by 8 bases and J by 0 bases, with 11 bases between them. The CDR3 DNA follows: TGTGCCAGTCAAAGGACGGTCTCCTACAATGAGCAGTTCTTC. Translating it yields CASQRTVSYNEQFF. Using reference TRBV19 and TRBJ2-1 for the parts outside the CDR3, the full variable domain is DGGITQSPKYLFRKEGQNVTLSCEQNLNHDAMYWYRQDPGQGLRLIYYSQIVNDFQKGDIAEGYSVSREKKESFPLTVTSAQKNPTAFYLCASQRTVSYNEQFFGPGTRLTVL.

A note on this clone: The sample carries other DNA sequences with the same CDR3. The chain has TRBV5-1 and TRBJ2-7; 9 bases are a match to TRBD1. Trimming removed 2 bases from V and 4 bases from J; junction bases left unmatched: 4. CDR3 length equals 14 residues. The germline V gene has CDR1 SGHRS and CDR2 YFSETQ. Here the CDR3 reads CASSFGTGIYEQYF. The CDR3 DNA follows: TGCGCCAGCAGCTTCGGGACAGGGATTTACGAGCAGTACTTC. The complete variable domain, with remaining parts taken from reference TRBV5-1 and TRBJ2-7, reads KAGVTQTPRYLIKTRGQQVTLSCSPISGHRSVSWYQQTPGQGLQFLFEYFSETQRNKGNFPGRFSGRQFSNSRSEMNVSTLELGDSALYLCASSFGTGIYEQYFGPGTRLTVT.

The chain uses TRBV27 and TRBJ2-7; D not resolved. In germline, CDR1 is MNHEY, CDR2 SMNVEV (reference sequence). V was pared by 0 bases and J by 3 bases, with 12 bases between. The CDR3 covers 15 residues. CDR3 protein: CASSLSLDKSYEQYF. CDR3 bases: TGTGCCAGCAGTTTATCCCTAGATAAGAGCTACGAGCAGTACTTC.

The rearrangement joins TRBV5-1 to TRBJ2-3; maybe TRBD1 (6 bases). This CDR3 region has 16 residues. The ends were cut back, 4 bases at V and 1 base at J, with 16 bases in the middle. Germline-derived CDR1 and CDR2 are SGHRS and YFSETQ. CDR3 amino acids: CASSPVGGGRTDTQYF. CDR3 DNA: TGCGCCAGCAGCCCCGTAGGGGGTGGGCGCACAGATACGCAGTATTTT.

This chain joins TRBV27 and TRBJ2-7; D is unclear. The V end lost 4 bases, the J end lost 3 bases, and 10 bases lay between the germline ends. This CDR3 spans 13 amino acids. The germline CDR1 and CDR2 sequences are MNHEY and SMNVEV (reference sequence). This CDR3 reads CASSSDPSYEQYF. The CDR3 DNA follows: TGTGCCAGCAGTTCTGACCCTAGCTACGAGCAGTACTTC.

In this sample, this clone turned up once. The CDR3 loop is CASTLTRQPTDTQYF. Written as DNA, the CDR3 is TGTGCCAGCACCTTAACTCGGCAGCCCACAGATACGCAGTATTTT. The chain has TRBV4-2 and TRBJ2-3; no reliable D call. This CDR3 is built from 15 residues. Germline assignment: CDR1 LGHNA and CDR2 YNFKEQ. The V end lost 7 bases, the J end lost 2 bases, and 16 bases lay between the germline ends.

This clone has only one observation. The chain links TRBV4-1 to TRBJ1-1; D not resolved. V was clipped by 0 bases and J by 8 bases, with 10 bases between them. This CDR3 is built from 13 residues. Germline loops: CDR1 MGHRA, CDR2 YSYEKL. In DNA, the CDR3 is TGCGCCAGCAGCCAAGATGCCGAAGAAGAAGCTTTCTTT. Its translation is CASSQDAEEEAFF.

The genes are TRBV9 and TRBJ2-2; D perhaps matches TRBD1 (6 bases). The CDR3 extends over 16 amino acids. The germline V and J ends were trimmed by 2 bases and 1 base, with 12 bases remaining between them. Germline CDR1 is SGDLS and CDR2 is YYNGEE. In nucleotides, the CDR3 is TGTGCCAGCAGCGTGGTCAGGGGTGGGAACACCGGGGAGCTGTTTTTT. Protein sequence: CASSVVRGGNTGELFF.

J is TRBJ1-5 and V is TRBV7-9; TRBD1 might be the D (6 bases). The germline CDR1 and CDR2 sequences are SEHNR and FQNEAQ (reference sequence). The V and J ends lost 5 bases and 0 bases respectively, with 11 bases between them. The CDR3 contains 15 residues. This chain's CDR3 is CASSRGEGSNQPQHF. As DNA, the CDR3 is TGTGCCAGCAGCAGGGGGGAGGGTAGCAATCAGCCCCAGCATTTT.

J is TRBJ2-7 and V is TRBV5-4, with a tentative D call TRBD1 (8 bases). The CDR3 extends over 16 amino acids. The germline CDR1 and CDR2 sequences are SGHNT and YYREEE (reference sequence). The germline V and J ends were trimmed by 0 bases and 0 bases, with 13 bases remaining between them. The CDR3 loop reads CASSLDRGGSSYEQYF. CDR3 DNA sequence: TGTGCCAGCAGCTTGGACAGGGGGGGGAGCTCCTACGAGCAGTACTTC.

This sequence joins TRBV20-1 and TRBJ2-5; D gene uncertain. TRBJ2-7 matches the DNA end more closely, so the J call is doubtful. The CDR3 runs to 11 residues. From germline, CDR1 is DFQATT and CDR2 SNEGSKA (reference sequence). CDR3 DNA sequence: TGCAGTGCTAGCCTCCGGTACGAGCAGTACTTC. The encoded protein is CSASLRYEQYF.

CDR3 coding DNA: TGTGCCAGCAGCTTAGGAGCTAGCGCCGATACGCAGTATTTT. Encoded protein: CASSLGASADTQYF. This chain links TRBV7-2 with TRBJ2-3, with D perhaps matching TRBD2 (6 bases). The CDR3 loop spans 14 amino acids. Germline V CDR1 and CDR2: SGHTA, FQGNSA. Trimming took 1 base from V and 6 from J, leaving 11 bases between them. The variable domain in full, with the rest retrieved from reference TRBV7-2 and TRBJ2-3, is GAGVSQSPSNKVTEKGKDVELRCDPISGHTALYWYRQSLGQGLEFLIYFQGNSAPDKSGLPSDRFSAERTGGSVSTLTIQRTQQEDSAVYLCASSLGASADTQYFGPGTRLTVL.

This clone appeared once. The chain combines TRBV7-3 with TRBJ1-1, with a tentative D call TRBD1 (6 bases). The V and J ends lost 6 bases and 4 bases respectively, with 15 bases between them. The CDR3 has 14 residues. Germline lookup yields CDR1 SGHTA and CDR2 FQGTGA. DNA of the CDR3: TGTGCCAGCAGGCCTGGGGGAGGGGGCACTGAAGCTTTCTTT. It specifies CASRPGGGGTEAFF.

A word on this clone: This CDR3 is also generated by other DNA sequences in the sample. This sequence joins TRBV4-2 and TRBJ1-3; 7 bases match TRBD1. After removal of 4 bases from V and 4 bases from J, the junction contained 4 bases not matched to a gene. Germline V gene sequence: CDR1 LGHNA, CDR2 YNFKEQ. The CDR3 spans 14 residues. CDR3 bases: TGTGCCAGCAGCCCAAGGGGGCTCGGAAACACCATATATTTT. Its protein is CASSPRGLGNTIYF.

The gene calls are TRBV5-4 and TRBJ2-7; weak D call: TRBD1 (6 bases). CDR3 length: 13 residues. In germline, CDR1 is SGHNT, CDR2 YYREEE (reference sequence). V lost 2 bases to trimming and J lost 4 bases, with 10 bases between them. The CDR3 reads CASSFGTSYEQYF. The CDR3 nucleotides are TGTGCCAGCAGCTTCGGGACATCATACGAGCAGTACTTC.

The CDR3 loop is CASSSPGTSGDNEQFF. In DNA form, the CDR3 reads TGTGCCAGCAGCTCACCCGGGACTAGCGGCGACAATGAGCAGTTCTTC. The V gene is TRBV5-4, the J gene TRBJ2-1; TRBD2 aligns across 11 bases. Germline V lookup: CDR1 SGHNT, CDR2 YYREEE (reference sequence). This CDR3 has 16 residues. After removal of 3 bases from V and 5 bases from J, the junction contained 7 bases not matched to a gene.

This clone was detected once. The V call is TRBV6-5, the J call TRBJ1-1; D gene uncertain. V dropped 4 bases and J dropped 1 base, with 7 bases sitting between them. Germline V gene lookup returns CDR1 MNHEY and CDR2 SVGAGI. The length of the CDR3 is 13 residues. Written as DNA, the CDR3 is TGTGCCAGCAGTTTGAACGGGAACACTGAAGCTTTCTTT. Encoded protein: CASSLNGNTEAFF.

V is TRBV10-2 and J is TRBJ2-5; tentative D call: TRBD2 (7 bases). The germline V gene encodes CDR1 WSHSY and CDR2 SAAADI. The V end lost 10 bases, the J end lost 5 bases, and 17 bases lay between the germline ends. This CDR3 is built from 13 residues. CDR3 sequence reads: CATWEGGLETQYF. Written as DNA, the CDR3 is TGCGCCACGTGGGAGGGGGGGTTGGAGACCCAGTACTTC.

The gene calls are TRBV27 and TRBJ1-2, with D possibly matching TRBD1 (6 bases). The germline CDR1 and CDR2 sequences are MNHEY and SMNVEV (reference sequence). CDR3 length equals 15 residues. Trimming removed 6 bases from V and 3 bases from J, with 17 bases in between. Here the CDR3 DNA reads TGTGCCAGCAGCGAAAGACGTGGGGGCCACTATGGCTACACCTTC. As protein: CASSERRGGHYGYTF.

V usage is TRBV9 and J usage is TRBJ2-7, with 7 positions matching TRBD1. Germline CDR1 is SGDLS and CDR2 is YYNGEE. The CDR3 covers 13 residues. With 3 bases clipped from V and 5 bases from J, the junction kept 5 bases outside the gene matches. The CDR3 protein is CASSADRAHEQYF. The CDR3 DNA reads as TGTGCCAGCAGCGCTGACAGGGCCCACGAGCAGTACTTC.

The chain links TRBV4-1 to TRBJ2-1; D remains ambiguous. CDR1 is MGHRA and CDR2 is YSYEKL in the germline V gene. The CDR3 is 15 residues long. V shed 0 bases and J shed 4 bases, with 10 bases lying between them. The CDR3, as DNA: TGCGCCAGCAGCCAAGATGCTTCGGCTTACAATGAGCAGTTCTTC. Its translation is CASSQDASAYNEQFF.

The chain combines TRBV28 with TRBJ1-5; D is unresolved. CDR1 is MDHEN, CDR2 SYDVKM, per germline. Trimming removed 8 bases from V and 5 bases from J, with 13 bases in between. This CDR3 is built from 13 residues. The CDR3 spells CASYGRTYQPQHF. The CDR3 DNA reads TGTGCCAGCTATGGCCGAACCTATCAGCCCCAGCATTTT. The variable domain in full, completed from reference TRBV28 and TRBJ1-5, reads DVKVTQSSRYLVKRTGEKVFLECVQDMDHENMFWYRQDPGLGLRLIYFSYDVKMKEKGDIPEGYSVSREKKERFSLILESASTNQTSMYLCASYGRTYQPQHFGDGTRLSIL.

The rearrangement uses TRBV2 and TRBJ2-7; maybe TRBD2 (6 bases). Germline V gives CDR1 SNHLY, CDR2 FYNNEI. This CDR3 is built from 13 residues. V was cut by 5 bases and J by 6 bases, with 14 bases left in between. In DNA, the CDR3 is TGTGCCAGCAGTCGTGGAGGGGCGGGCGAGCAGTACTTC. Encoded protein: CASSRGGAGEQYF.

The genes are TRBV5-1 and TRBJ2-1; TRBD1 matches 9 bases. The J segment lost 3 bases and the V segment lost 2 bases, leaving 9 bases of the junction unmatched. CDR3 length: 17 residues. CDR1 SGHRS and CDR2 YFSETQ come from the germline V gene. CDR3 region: CASSLETGTGIYNEQFF. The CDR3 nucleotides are TGCGCCAGCAGCTTAGAGACCGGGACAGGGATCTACAATGAGCAGTTCTTC.